This T cell receptor beta chain originates from a study of blood T cell repertoires in COVID-19. Study background: PBMCs, B-cell-depleted T cells, or T cells provided the cDNA or gDNA that made up the material.

Trimming stripped 4 bases from V and 4 bases from J, with 19 bases between. The V gene's germline CDR1 is SGHDN and CDR2 FVKESK. The CDR3 contains 16 residues. Clones were sequenced by immunoSEQ multiplex PCR, and TCRdb holds only the in-frame ones, with some missing. The table includes more than 200,000 clones, roughly 90% detected once. This TCR came from a woman aged 60-70 years with acute or convalescent COVID-19. The rearrangement joins TRBV14 to TRBJ2-5; TRBD2 is a possible D gene (7 bases). Sequencing was carried out using peripheral blood. The CDR3 sequence is CASSPFGGRYGETQYF. DNA for the CDR3: TGTGCCAGCAGCCCGTTCGGGGGGCGTTACGGAGAGACCCAGTACTTC.